This TCR beta chain was identified during a study of vaccination and CD4 T cells after COVID-19. Overall study: Two of the convalescents were Hispanic, and convalescents were six males and four females. Cells were stimulated with overlapping spike peptides from SARS-CoV-2, HCoV-NL63, HCoV-OC43 and HCoV-229E. Study observations and caveats: Reactive clone data from convalescent patients indicated a median of roughly 90% appearing only post-vaccination.

The germline V gene has CDR1 ENHRY and CDR2 SYGVKD. The CDR3 consists of 11 residues. The germline V and J ends were trimmed by 0 bases and 11 bases, with 7 bases remaining between them. Treatment meaning: approximately 9-day PBMC culture with coronavirus spike peptide pools or control peptides (ViraFEST assay). Sequencing of DNA taken from cultured CD4+ T cells relied on the Oncomine TCR Beta short-read assay. MiXCR, applied by TCRdb to the PCR reads, yields one record per CDR3 protein. Found here are just over 14,000 distinct CDR3 sequences, under 60% of them singletons; the top ten hold 7.5% to 9%. Concerning this clonotype: Its antigen is not identified.

The clonotype originates from a human donor who had recovered from COVID-19. The rearrangement links TRBV10-3 to TRBJ1-1; no clear D gene. Sequencing was performed on CD4+ T cells from blood, cultured in vitro. CDR3 DNA: TGTGCCATCAGTGAGTCTCACCGGGCTTTCTTT. Its translation is CAISESHRAFF.